This T cell receptor (beta chain) is drawn from a study of shared clonotypes between healthy human individuals. Within Nashville, Tennessee resided all donors, each a Caucasian adult. Naive CD45RA+ and memory CD45RA-negative subsets were split from CD4+ cells. This clone has just a few counts. The antigen remains unidentified. Study conclusions and caveats: Rarefaction showed sorted-subset sequencing was incomplete despite large depth. What limited the represented genetic and exposure-history diversity was the small number of donors.

The ends were cut back, 1 base at V and 4 bases at J, with 11 bases in the middle. Germline CDR1 is SGHRS and CDR2 is YFSETQ. CDR3 size: 14 residues. Assay used: immunoSEQ multiplex PCR; TCRdb lists only in-frame clones, some missing. The table lists hundreds of thousands of clones, 55% to 85% of them singletons, with about 1.8% in the top ten. The sample taken for sequencing was memory CD4+ T cells sorted from blood. The subset here: CD45RA-negative fraction. This receptor was identified in a woman in her twenties or thirties in good health. This sequence joins TRBV5-1 and TRBJ1-1; D gene ambiguous. CDR3 region: CASSLSAGSTEAFF. The CDR3 nucleotides read TGCGCCAGCAGCTTGAGTGCCGGGTCCACTGAAGCTTTCTTT.